Listed here are 5 T cell receptor beta chains from one sample, sequenced in a study of T cell responses to AZD1222 COVID-19 vaccine. TCRdb's table, derived via immunoSEQ multiplex PCR, lists solely in-frame clones and lacks some. The repertoire holds about 47,000 clones, with roughly 77% as singletons. This sample comprised peripheral blood, obtained 28 days after the second dose of the MenACWY control vaccine. Every receptor here comes from an adult who received the MenACWY meningococcal vaccine as a control.

V and J are TRBV10-1 and TRBJ1-1, with 10 bases fitting TRBD1. CDR1 and CDR2 from the germline V gene are WNHNN and SYGVQD (reference sequence). The CDR3 length is 18 residues. V trimming: 6 bases; J trimming: 1 base; junction bases outside the gene matches: 14. The DNA for the CDR3 is TGCGCCAGCAGCCAAAAAAGGGACAGGGGAAAGGGGAACACTGAAGCTTTCTTT. Encoded protein: CASSQKRDRGKGNTEAFF.

About this clone itself: The sample has other DNA sequences that encode this CDR3 too. V and J are TRBV18 and TRBJ2-5, with D perhaps matching TRBD1 (5 bases). CDR1 is KGHSH, CDR2 LQKENI, per germline. The CDR3 is 13 amino acids. The germline V and J ends were trimmed by 3 bases and 4 bases, with 9 bases remaining between them. CDR3 in DNA: TGTGCCAGCTCACCCGGCCAGGGAGAGACCCAGTACTTC. Amino acid sequence: CASSPGQGETQYF.

The gene calls are TRBV20-1 and TRBJ2-1, with 12 bases matching TRBD2. V dropped 3 bases and J dropped 9; count of bases not matched to a gene: 12. CDR1 is DFQATT, CDR2 SNEGSKA, per germline (reference sequence). This CDR3 is 16 amino acids long. CDR3 bases: TGCAGTGCTAGTCCAACTAGCGGGGGGTTCATGATTGAGCAGTTCTTC. Amino acid sequence: CSASPTSGGFMIEQFF.

This chain joins TRBV5-1 and TRBJ2-7; D unclear. The CDR3 is 14 amino acids. Germline CDR1 is SGHRS and CDR2 is YFSETQ. V was pared by 7 bases and J by 4 bases, with 18 bases between. The CDR3 loop is CASSRRQDQYEQYF. DNA of the CDR3: TGCGCCAGCTCACGTCGCCAGGACCAATACGAGCAGTACTTC.

CDR3 in amino acids: CATSRGGSSYEQYF. In DNA, the CDR3 is TGTGCCACCAGCAGAGGGGGAAGTTCCTACGAGCAGTACTTC. V and J are TRBV15 and TRBJ2-7, with D unresolved. CDR1 LNHNV and CDR2 YYDKDF come from the germline V gene (reference sequence). The CDR3 has 14 residues. The V and J ends lost 1 base and 1 base respectively, with 8 bases between them.